Listed below are T cell receptor beta chains from one sample, sequenced in a study of cytomegalovirus exposure and HLA in healthy donors. Profiled with immunoSEQ multiplex PCR; TCRdb holds only in-frame clones, not every one. The table shows roughly 80,000 clones, with approximately 84% occurring only once. The sample consisted of PBMCs. The receptors were sampled from a woman in her 50s in good health and CMV-seronegative. Each CDR3 is given with its conserved first and last residue. The order of the fields is V gene, D gene, clone size, J gene, CDR3 DNA, CDR3 protein. The D gene is left open where the match is weak. Clone size is shown for a subset of rows, as once, few, many or a class of expanded clone.

>TRBV5-4|.|once|TRBJ1-1
TGTGCCAGCAGCGGGAGGGACACTGAAGCTTTCTTT
CASSGRDTEAFF
>TRBV2|TRBD2|.|TRBJ2-1
TGTGCCAGCAGCGCGACTAGCGGGAGGGTCCATGAGCAGTTCTTC
CASSATSGRVHEQFF
>TRBV5-1|.|.|TRBJ1-2
TGCGCCAGCAGCCAGCAACCCGACAGGACCTATGGCTACACCTTC
CASSQQPDRTYGYTF
>TRBV9|.|.|TRBJ1-2
TGTGCCAGCAGCCGGGACAACAACTATGGCTACACCTTC
CASSRDNNYGYTF
>TRBV6-1|TRBD2|.|TRBJ2-3
TGTGCCAGCAGTGAGTCTAGCGGGGGCCACACAGATACGCAGTATTTT
CASSESSGGHTDTQYF
>TRBV7-9|.|.|TRBJ1-2
TGTGCCAGCAGCTTAGCACAGGAAAACTATGGCTACACCTTC
CASSLAQENYGYTF
>TRBV7-2|.|.|TRBJ2-3
TGTGCCAGCAGCTTAGGTTTCGACGGGGCAGATACGCAGTATTTT
CASSLGFDGADTQYF
>TRBV5-6|TRBD1|.|TRBJ1-2
TGTGCCAGCAGAAAGGGACAGCAATATGGCTACACCTTC
CASRKGQQYGYTF
>TRBV7-8|.|.|TRBJ2-7
TGTGCCAGCAGCTTAGCGGGAGAGCGCGAGCAGTACTTC
CASSLAGEREQYF
>TRBV5-1|TRBD1|.|TRBJ1-1
TGCGCCAGCAGCCGGGACAGGGGGAGTGGTGCGACTGAAGCTTTCTTT
CASSRDRGSGATEAFF
>TRBV25-1|TRBD2|.|TRBJ2-1
TGTGCCAGCAGTGCTTACAGCGGGGGCCTCTACAATGAGCAGTTCTTC
CASSAYSGGLYNEQFF
>TRBV5-1|TRBD2|.|TRBJ2-3
TGCGCCAGCAGCTTGGGGACTAGCGGGCAGCCAGATACGCAGTATTTT
CASSLGTSGQPDTQYF
>TRBV4-1|.|.|TRBJ2-1
TGCGCCAGCAGCCAAGGCCGGGGAGTCTACAATGAGCAGTTCTTC
CASSQGRGVYNEQFF
>TRBV6-5|TRBD1|.|TRBJ1-1
TGTGCCAGCAGTTACTCGAGTACAGGGGGTCTGGCTGAAGCTTTCTTT
CASSYSSTGGLAEAFF
>TRBV2|TRBD1|.|TRBJ1-2
TGTGCCAGCAGCGGGACAGGGACTAACTATGGCTACACCTTC
CASSGTGTNYGYTF
>TRBV6-1|.|.|TRBJ1-1
TGTGCCAGCAGTGTGTCGGGGAGGGACACTGAAGCTTTCTTT
CASSVSGRDTEAFF
>TRBV2|TRBD1|.|TRBJ2-2
TGTGCCAGCAGTGAAGGGACAGGGGGCACCGGGGAGCTGTTTTTT
CASSEGTGGTGELFF
>TRBV18|TRBD1|.|TRBJ2-1
TGTGCCAGCTCGTTTGACAGGGGAGGCCAGTTCTTC
CASSFDRGGQFF
>TRBV7-3|TRBD2|.|TRBJ2-3
TGTGCCAGCAGCCCCGCCGGGACTAGCGCCCCAGATACGCAGTATTTT
CASSPAGTSAPDTQYF
>TRBV28|.|.|TRBJ2-7
TGTGCCAGCAGTTTTAGTGCCTACGAGCAGTACTTC
CASSFSAYEQYF
>TRBV6-6|TRBD2|once|TRBJ2-3
TGTGCCAGCAGAGGGAAGCGGGAGGGCACAGATACGCAGTATTTT
CASRGKREGTDTQYF
>TRBV5-1|TRBD1|.|TRBJ1-1
TGCGCCAGCAGCTTACAGGGGCTCCATTCTCGCACTGAAGCTTTCTTT
CASSLQGLHSRTEAFF
>TRBV4-3|TRBD1|once|TRBJ1-1
TGCGCCAGCAGCCAAGGGGACAGCGCACGCATGAACACTGAAGCTTTCTTT
CASSQGDSARMNTEAFF
>TRBV10-3|TRBD2|.|TRBJ2-5
TGTGCCATCAGTGGGACGGGAGGGAAAGAGACCCAGTACTTC
CAISGTGGKETQYF
>TRBV10-1|TRBD1|.|TRBJ2-7
TGCGCCAGCAGTGATTCGGGACAGGGGGGGGAGAACTCCTACGAGCAGTACTTC
CASSDSGQGGENSYEQYF
>TRBV5-1|.|.|TRBJ1-1
TGCGCCAGCAGCTTGACAGGGATGAACACTGAAGCTTTCTTT
CASSLTGMNTEAFF
>TRBV7-2|TRBD2|few|TRBJ2-1
TGTGCCAGCAGCTCGGGACTAGCGGGGGGTCGGGAGCAGTTCTTC
CASSSGLAGGREQFF
>TRBV18|TRBD2|.|TRBJ2-1
TGTGCCAGCTCACCGCGTCGTCCTAGCGGGAGGGAGGATGAGCAGTTCTTC
CASSPRRPSGREDEQFF
>TRBV4-1|.|.|TRBJ2-1
TGCGCCAGCAGCCAATCTGTAGCGGAATACAATGAGCAGTTCTTC
CASSQSVAEYNEQFF
>TRBV28|TRBD1|.|TRBJ1-2
TGTGCCAGCAGGGACAGGAGCAACTATGGCTACACCTTC
CASRDRSNYGYTF
>TRBV12-5|TRBD2|.|TRBJ2-2
TGTGCTAGTGGTTCGGGGGGACTGAACACCGGGGAGCTGTTTTTT
CASGSGGLNTGELFF
>TRBV5-1|.|.|TRBJ2-3
TGCGCCAGCAGCCCGATGGATCTTAGGACAACGCAGTATTTT
CASSPMDLRTTQYF
>TRBV4-1|TRBD1|.|TRBJ1-2
TGCGCCAGCAGCCTAGGGACAGCCTCGCCTAACTATGGCTACACCTTC
CASSLGTASPNYGYTF
>TRBV4-3|.|.|TRBJ2-2
TGCGCCAGCAGCCAAGTGAAGGGGGTTAGGACCGGGGAGCTGTTTTTT
CASSQVKGVRTGELFF
>TRBV28|TRBD1|.|TRBJ2-2
TGTGCCAGCAGTCTCATTACAGGGGGCAGCGGGGAGCTGTTTTTT
CASSLITGGSGELFF
>TRBV27|.|.|TRBJ1-1
TGTGCCAGCAGACCGGGTGGTCTGAACACTGAAGCTTTCTTT
CASRPGGLNTEAFF
>TRBV7-9|.|.|TRBJ2-1
TGTGCCAGCAGCTTAGTAGAAGTGAGAGGGAATGAGCAGTTCTTC
CASSLVEVRGNEQFF
>TRBV28|.|.|TRBJ2-3
TGTGCCAGCAGTTTATTTACCACTAGCACAGATACGCAGTATTTT
CASSLFTTSTDTQYF
>TRBV30|.|.|TRBJ1-6
TGTGCCTGGAGTGTACCGGGGAGCTCCTATAATTCACCCCTCCACTTT
CAWSVPGSSYNSPLHF
>TRBV5-5|TRBD1|.|TRBJ2-1
TGTGCCAGCAGCCCCCAGGACAGGTACAATGAGCAGTTCTTC
CASSPQDRYNEQFF
>TRBV19|.|once|TRBJ1-1
TGTGCCAGTAGTTCCAACCTTTTTACAGGAGTCACTGAAGCTTTCTTT
CASSSNLFTGVTEAFF
>TRBV28|.|.|TRBJ2-7
TGTGCCAGCAGTCCCGCCGCGATCCACGAGCAGTACTTC
CASSPAAIHEQYF
>TRBV6-5|.|.|TRBJ1-6
TGTGCCACAAGACACCCGTTGGATTCACCCCTCCACTTT
CATRHPLDSPLHF
>TRBV6-5|.|.|TRBJ1-1
TGTGCCAGCAGTTACTCATATCAGGGCTTGAGCACTGAAGCTTTCTTT
CASSYSYQGLSTEAFF